Listed here are 21 T cell receptor beta chains from one sample, sequenced in a study of blood T cell repertoires in COVID-19. The repertoire was sequenced with immunoSEQ multiplex PCR; TCRdb's copy has only in-frame clones and lacks some. The table has fewer than 120,000 clones, around 74% seen once. Sequencing was carried out using peripheral blood. The receptors were sampled from an older woman with acute or convalescent COVID-19.

The chain has TRBV9 and TRBJ1-3, with unresolved D. Germline CDR1 is SGDLS and CDR2 is YYNGEE. The CDR3 runs to 14 residues. Trimming took 2 bases from V and 0 from J, leaving 6 bases between them. CDR3 residues: CASSVGDSGNTIYF. In nucleotides, the CDR3 is TGTGCCAGCAGCGTTGGAGACTCTGGAAACACCATATATTTT.

This chain joins TRBV28 and TRBJ1-4; 10 bases fit TRBD1. With 7 bases clipped from V and 3 bases from J, the junction kept 5 bases outside the gene matches. This CDR3 has 15 residues. From germline, CDR1 is MDHEN and CDR2 SYDVKM. DNA of the CDR3: TGTGCCAGCACCAGACAGGGGGCAGCTAATGAAAAACTGTTTTTT. This sequence encodes CASTRQGAANEKLFF.

The V and J genes are TRBV7-6 and TRBJ1-6; 8 bases are a match to TRBD1. This CDR3 comprises 16 residues. With 1 base clipped from V and 10 bases from J, the junction kept 9 bases outside the gene matches. Germline V CDR1 and CDR2: SGHVS, FNYEAQ. CDR3 in amino acids: CASSLGLGTGESPLHF. In DNA, the CDR3 is TGTGCCAGCAGCTTAGGTTTGGGGACAGGAGAATCACCCCTCCACTTT.

As regards this clone: The sample contains more than one DNA sequence encoding this CDR3. The V gene is TRBV19, the J gene TRBJ2-3; D perhaps matches TRBD1 (5 bases). The CDR3 is made up of 15 amino acids. Trimming took 3 bases from V and 0 from J, leaving 10 bases between them. CDR1 and CDR2 from the germline V gene are LNHDA and SQIVND (reference sequence). The DNA for the CDR3 is TGTGCCAGTAGTATCTCCAGGGCAAGCACAGATACGCAGTATTTT. Translated: CASSISRASTDTQYF.

This chain links TRBV10-3 with TRBJ1-6, with 8 bases identical to TRBD1. The V gene end was trimmed by 6 bases and the J gene end by 6 bases; junction bases not matched to a gene: 4. Germline CDR1 ENHRY, CDR2 SYGVKD. The CDR3 has 14 amino acids. CDR3 sequence reads: CAISDRGGNSPLHF. CDR3 DNA sequence: TGTGCCATCAGCGACAGGGGAGGTAATTCACCCCTCCACTTT.

The chain recombines TRBV2 with TRBJ1-6; TRBD1 might be the D (6 bases). The CDR3 is made up of 15 amino acids. Germline loops: CDR1 SNHLY, CDR2 FYNNEI. V was trimmed by 6 bases and J by 6 bases, leaving 15 bases between them. In DNA form, the CDR3 reads TGTGCCAGCAGGGTCACTGGACAGACTAATTCACCCCTCCACTTT. It codes for CASRVTGQTNSPLHF. Based on the CDR3 plus reference TRBV2 and TRBJ1-6, the full variable domain is EPEVTQTPSHQVTQMGQEVILRCVPISNHLYFYWYRQILGQKVEFLVSFYNNEISEKSEIFDDQFSVERPDGSNFTLKIRSTKLEDSAMYFCASRVTGQTNSPLHFGNGTRLTVT.

J is TRBJ2-1 and V is TRBV5-5, with 14 bases identical to TRBD2. Germline V gives CDR1 SGHKS, CDR2 YYEKEE (reference sequence). The CDR3 is made up of 15 amino acids. Trimming at V came to 4 bases and at J to 7 bases, leaving 4 bases not matched to a gene. For the CDR3, the DNA is TGTGCCAGCAGCGAGACTAGCGGGGGGGCTAATGAGCAGTTCTTC. It encodes CASSETSGGANEQFF.

This rearrangement joins TRBV5-1 to TRBJ2-3; TRBD2 matches at 10 bases. The CDR3 has 16 amino acids. Per the germline V gene, CDR1 is SGHRS and CDR2 is YFSETQ. Trimming at V came to 4 bases and at J to 1 base, leaving 6 bases not matched to a gene. The CDR3 sequence is CASSPSSGSRTDTQYF. The CDR3 nucleotides are TGCGCCAGCAGCCCCTCTAGCGGGAGCCGCACAGATACGCAGTATTTT.

The rearrangement uses TRBV6-5 and TRBJ1-5, with D possibly being TRBD1 (6 bases). This CDR3 contains 16 residues. The V gene's germline CDR1 is MNHEY and CDR2 SVGAGI. Trimming removed 2 bases from V and 2 bases from J, with 13 bases in between. In DNA, the CDR3 is TGTGCCAGCAGTTACGAGGTCAGGGGCGGCAATCAGCCCCAGCATTTT. Translated: CASSYEVRGGNQPQHF.

This clone was counted between two and nine times. J is TRBJ1-2 and V is TRBV25-1; D is undetermined. CDR1 and CDR2 from the germline V gene are MGHDK and SYGVNS. This CDR3 has 12 amino acids. V shed 5 bases and J shed 8 bases, with 12 bases lying between them. CDR3 amino acids: CASSRKGGGYTF. CDR3 nucleotide sequence: TGTGCCAGCAGTAGGAAGGGAGGGGGCTACACCTTC.

This rearrangement joins TRBV19 to TRBJ1-3, with no clear D. The CDR3 consists of 15 residues. Germline V gene data show CDR1 as LNHDA and CDR2 as SQIVND (reference sequence). V lost 4 bases and J lost 5, with 15 bases in between. CDR3 DNA sequence: TGTGCCAGTAGTAACAATTTGGACGGGAGAAACACCATATATTTT. Translation: CASSNNLDGRNTIYF.

The chain uses TRBV24-1 and TRBJ1-2; D might be TRBD1 (5 bases). The V gene lost 4 bases and the J gene lost 4 bases, with 9 bases spanning the gap. Germline V gene lookup returns CDR1 KGHDR and CDR2 SFDVKD. The CDR3 runs 13 residues. CDR3 residues: CATSETGTYGYTF. The CDR3 DNA is TGTGCCACCAGTGAAACAGGCACCTATGGCTACACCTTC.

V and J are TRBV7-3 and TRBJ1-1; 8 bases fit TRBD1. The CDR3 covers 13 residues. Per the germline V gene, CDR1 is SGHTA and CDR2 is FQGTGA. V was clipped by 3 bases and J by 5 bases; unmatched bases: 2. DNA for the CDR3: TGTGCCAGCAGCTTCGACAGGGGTACTGAAGCTTTCTTT. Protein product: CASSFDRGTEAFF.

The rearrangement joins TRBV4-2 to TRBJ2-3; D not resolved. Between the trimmed V and J ends, which lost 1 base and 2 bases, there was a span of 4 bases. The CDR3 covers 13 residues. The germline gives CDR1 LGHNA, CDR2 YNFKEQ. CDR3 region: CASSQATTDTQYF. The CDR3 DNA reads as TGTGCCAGCAGCCAAGCTACCACAGATACGCAGTATTTT.

The chain joins TRBV5-1 to TRBJ2-5; perhaps TRBD1 as D (5 bases). Germline values: CDR1 SGHRS, CDR2 YFSETQ. V dropped 6 bases and J dropped 1 base, with 13 bases sitting between them. CDR3 size: 14 residues. Here the CDR3 DNA reads TGCGCCAGCACGCGCATGACAGTCCAAGAGACCCAGTACTTC. It is translated as CASTRMTVQETQYF.

The CDR3 bases are TGTGCCAGCAGCCAACCCCCGGTAACGAACACCGGGGAGCTGTTTTTT. This codes for CASSQPPVTNTGELFF. The J gene is TRBJ2-2, the V gene TRBV3-1 (or the pseudogene TRBV3-2), with D uncertain. Trimming stripped 2 bases from V and 0 bases from J, with 10 bases between. This CDR3 comprises 16 residues. Looked up from germline, CDR1 is LGHDT and CDR2 is YNNKEL (reference sequence).

This clone was seen a handful of times. The chain carries TRBV6-2 or TRBV6-3 and TRBJ2-1, with 8 positions matching TRBD2. The CDR3 has 19 amino acids. Germline V CDR1 and CDR2: MNHEY, SVGEGT. J gave up 0 bases and V 2 bases, and 12 bases lay outside the gene matches. For the CDR3, the DNA is TGTGCCAGCAGTTACCCGTCTGCTTCGCGGGGGGACTCCTACAATGAGCAGTTCTTC. Translation: CASSYPSASRGDSYNEQFF.

The chain has TRBV5-1 and TRBJ2-2; TRBD1 is a possible D gene (5 bases). The CDR3 has 19 amino acids. V was pared by 1 base and J by 0 bases, with 19 bases between. Germline-derived CDR1 and CDR2 are SGHRS and YFSETQ. CDR3 coding DNA: TGCGCCAGCAGCTTGTATAGGCAGGGTAGCCCTGCGAACACCGGGGAGCTGTTTTTT. Translating it yields CASSLYRQGSPANTGELFF. The full variable domain, with the rest looked up from reference TRBV5-1 and TRBJ2-2, is KAGVTQTPRYLIKTRGQQVTLSCSPISGHRSVSWYQQTPGQGLQFLFEYFSETQRNKGNFPGRFSGRQFSNSRSEMNVSTLELGDSALYLCASSLYRQGSPANTGELFFGEGSRLTVL.

The chain carries TRBV30 and TRBJ2-3; 8 nucleotides line up with TRBD1. V dropped 2 bases and J dropped 1; count of bases not matched to a gene: 2. This CDR3 region has 14 residues. Per germline, CDR1 GTSNPN and CDR2 SVGIG (reference sequence). The CDR3 loop reads CAWSKTGGTDTQYF. The DNA of the CDR3 is TGTGCCTGGAGTAAGACAGGGGGCACAGATACGCAGTATTTT.

This clone was seen just once. The chain is built from TRBV5-1 and TRBJ2-3; 10 bases fit TRBD1. After removal of 4 bases from V and 3 bases from J, the junction contained 8 bases not matched to a gene. Germline V gene data show CDR1 as SGHRS and CDR2 as YFSETQ. This CDR3 contains 16 residues. The CDR3 loop reads CASSSGQGVGTDTQYF. CDR3 bases: TGCGCCAGCAGCAGCGGACAGGGGGTAGGGACAGATACGCAGTATTTT.

This chain uses TRBV29-1 with TRBJ1-1; unclear D gene. Looked up from germline, CDR1 is SQVTM and CDR2 is ANQGSEA. CDR3 length equals 11 residues. Trimming removed 4 bases at V and 4 bases at J, with 7 bases between. The CDR3 sequence: CSVVYFTEAFF. DNA of the CDR3: TGCAGCGTTGTTTATTTCACTGAAGCTTTCTTT.